The present TCR beta chain was sequenced within a study of OX40 agonist ivuxolimab in advanced cancers. Overall study: A diagnosis of hepatocellular carcinoma, melanoma, renal cell or head and neck cancer was present in dose-escalation patients.

With regard to this clone: The target antigen is unknown.

Method: immunoSEQ multiplex PCR; TCRdb's copy keeps in-frame clones and lacks some. Here the sample spans 42,000 or so clones, roughly four fifths being singletons. Findings of the study overall: In CD8+ T cells, expanded clones were on average more numerous than in CD4+. People who partly responded at 0.1-3.0 mg/kg had some of the least clonal expansion seen.

This receptor was identified in an adult with an advanced solid tumor such as melanoma, head and neck, liver or kidney cancer. The sample consisted of CD4+ or CD8+ T cells sorted from blood, taken in a trial of the OX40 agonist ivuxolimab.

For the CDR3, the DNA is TGCGCCAGCAGCTACTCCGGGACAGGCGACACTGAAGCTTTCTTT. Translated, it gives CASSYSGTGDTEAFF. V gene TRBV5-1 combines with J gene TRBJ1-1; 8 bases match TRBD1. The trim removed 3 bases at V and 3 bases at J, leaving 7 bases unmatched. Germline V gene lookup returns CDR1 SGHRS and CDR2 YFSETQ. The CDR3 runs to 15 residues.